These 20 T cell receptor beta chains came from one sample sequenced in a study of blood T cell repertoires in COVID-19. This table comes from immunoSEQ multiplex PCR, and its TCRdb copy is limited to in-frame clones, with some not included. The table lists about 80,000 clones, around 88% of them singletons. The material sequenced was peripheral blood. The receptors derive from a woman older than 75 with acute or convalescent COVID-19.

This sequence joins TRBV5-6 and TRBJ2-7, with 8 positions matching TRBD1. Germline CDR1 reads SGHDT; CDR2 reads YYEEEE. The CDR3 has 17 amino acids. The ends lost 4 bases at V and 1 base at J; junction bases unmatched: 13. CDR3 nucleotide sequence: TGTGCCAGCAGCCCGGACAGGGTAGGGAGAGGATCCTACGAGCAGTACTTC. Protein sequence: CASSPDRVGRGSYEQYF.

This chain uses TRBV19 with TRBJ1-5; D gene uncertain. The CDR3 spans 14 residues. In germline, CDR1 is LNHDA, CDR2 SQIVND (reference sequence). Trimming took 6 bases from V and 2 from J, leaving 11 bases between them. The CDR3 DNA follows: TGTGCCAGTAGAAAAGAGGAGGGCAATCAGCCCCAGCATTTT. Translation: CASRKEEGNQPQHF.

The J gene is TRBJ2-2, the V gene TRBV3-1 (or the pseudogene TRBV3-2); 8 bases are a match to TRBD2. V shed 4 bases, J shed 4 bases, and the junction held 8 bases outside the gene matches. Germline loops: CDR1 LGHDT, CDR2 YNNKEL (reference sequence). This CDR3 has 16 residues. CDR3 bases: TGTGCCAGCAGCCCCGAACTAGCGGCGACCACCGGGGAGCTGTTTTTT. This translates into CASSPELAATTGELFF.

V and J are TRBV7-9 and TRBJ1-4; maybe TRBD1 (5 bases). Trimming took off 0 bases at V and 7 bases at J, with 12 bases between the two ends. Germline CDR1 reads SEHNR; CDR2 reads FQNEAQ (reference sequence). The CDR3 spans 15 residues. CDR3 residues: CASSLAGMQGEKLFF. In nucleotides, the CDR3 is TGTGCCAGCAGCTTAGCGGGGATGCAGGGTGAAAAACTGTTTTTT.

The CDR3 sequence is CASSRGTDLYNEQFF. CDR3 DNA: TGTGCCAGCTCCCGCGGGACAGACTTATACAATGAGCAGTTCTTC. The V call is TRBV18, the J call TRBJ2-1, with a weak D call TRBD1 (7 bases). Germline loops: CDR1 KGHSH, CDR2 LQKENI. V lost 6 bases to trimming and J lost 4 bases, with 16 bases between them. The CDR3 length is 15 residues.

The chain links TRBV6-5 to TRBJ1-6, with 7 nucleotides matching TRBD1. Germline V gene data show CDR1 as MNHEY and CDR2 as SVGAGI. There are 12 residues in the CDR3. V gave up 6 bases and J gave up 7 bases; unmatched junction bases: 0. The DNA of the CDR3 is TGTGCCAGCAGACAGGGGAATTCACCCCTCCACTTT. This sequence encodes CASRQGNSPLHF.

The CDR3 is CASSPLRTGVSEAFF. The DNA for the CDR3 is TGTGCCAGCTCACCCTTGAGGACGGGGGTCTCTGAAGCTTTCTTT. The V gene is TRBV18, the J gene TRBJ1-1, with D possibly matching TRBD1 (5 bases). CDR3 length: 15 amino acids. V lost 3 bases, J lost 6 bases, and 17 bases lay in between. Germline values: CDR1 KGHSH, CDR2 LQKENI.

The CDR3 loop is CASSVGNRAGTEAFF. The CDR3 nucleotides are TGTGCCAGCAGCGTAGGGAACAGGGCTGGCACTGAAGCTTTCTTT. The V gene is TRBV9, the J gene TRBJ1-1, with D maybe TRBD1 (6 bases). The germline CDR1 and CDR2 sequences are SGDLS and YYNGEE. The CDR3 loop spans 15 amino acids. Trimming took off 0 bases at V and 4 bases at J, with 13 bases between the two ends.

The chain couples TRBV6-5 to TRBJ1-1; D is perhaps TRBD1 (6 bases). CDR3 length: 15 residues. Germline-derived CDR1 and CDR2 are MNHEY and SVGAGI. Trimming left V 5 bases short and J 0 bases short, with 13 bases between. CDR3 DNA sequence: TGTGCCAGCAGTCCCCGGGGGGGCTTGAACACTGAAGCTTTCTTT. Translation: CASSPRGGLNTEAFF.

J is TRBJ1-2 and V is TRBV10-3; TRBD1 agrees at 8 bases. Per the germline V gene, CDR1 is ENHRY and CDR2 is SYGVKD. The CDR3 has 13 residues. The J segment lost 3 bases and the V segment lost 4 bases, leaving 1 base of the junction unmatched. The CDR3 is CAISAGQDYGYTF. In DNA, the CDR3 is TGTGCCATCAGTGCGGGACAGGACTATGGCTACACCTTC.

The chain joins TRBV19 to TRBJ1-1; 11 positions agree with TRBD1. The length of the CDR3 is 15 residues. Trimming cost V 4 bases and J 4 bases; bases outside gene matches: 5. Germline CDR1 LNHDA, CDR2 SQIVND (reference sequence). CDR3 sequence: CASSTGQGARTEAFF. Written as DNA, the CDR3 is TGTGCCAGTAGTACAGGACAGGGGGCTCGCACTGAAGCTTTCTTT.

The chain is built from TRBV5-1 and TRBJ2-3, with unresolved D. Trimming pared 0 bases from V and 1 base from J, leaving 6 bases between. The germline gives CDR1 SGHRS, CDR2 YFSETQ. The CDR3 is made up of 14 amino acids. DNA of the CDR3: TGCGCCAGCAGCTTGGCCCCCGGCACAGATACGCAGTATTTT. Its protein product is CASSLAPGTDTQYF.

The chain joins TRBV7-2 to TRBJ1-2; TRBD1 matches at 9 bases. CDR3 size: 15 residues. CDR1 and CDR2 (germline): SGHTA, FQGNSA. Trimming cost V 4 bases and J 4 bases; bases outside gene matches: 7. As DNA, the CDR3 is TGTGCCAGCAGCTCTGGCTTGGGACAGGGCTATGGCTACACCTTC. Amino acids: CASSSGLGQGYGYTF.

The chain links TRBV6-5 to TRBJ1-1; D is unclear. V was clipped by 5 bases and J by 5 bases, with 12 bases between them. CDR3 length equals 13 residues. Germline-derived CDR1 and CDR2 are MNHEY and SVGAGI. The CDR3 DNA is TGTGCCAGCAGTCCTCTTCGCGGGACTGAAGCTTTCTTT. Amino acid sequence: CASSPLRGTEAFF.

The table lists this clone with a count of one. This rearrangement joins TRBV5-1 to TRBJ2-7; 8 bases fit TRBD1. The CDR3 has 16 residues. CDR1 SGHRS and CDR2 YFSETQ come from the germline V gene. The V gene end was trimmed by 2 bases and the J gene end by 0 bases; junction bases not matched to a gene: 7. The CDR3 sequence is CASSFGQGFNSYEQYF. The CDR3 coding sequence is TGCGCCAGCAGCTTCGGACAGGGTTTTAACTCCTACGAGCAGTACTTC.

CDR3: CASSMGMGASADTQYF. The CDR3 nucleotides are TGTGCCAGCAGCATGGGGATGGGGGCCTCTGCGGATACGCAGTATTTT. The rearrangement joins TRBV11-2 to TRBJ2-3; tentative D call: TRBD1 (6 bases). Trimming took off 5 bases at V and 6 bases at J, with 21 bases between the two ends. The V gene's germline CDR1 is SGHAT and CDR2 FQNNGV. This CDR3 region has 16 residues. The full variable domain, rest sourced from reference TRBV11-2 and TRBJ2-3, is EAGVAQSPRYKIIEKRQSVAFWCNPISGHATLYWYQQILGQGPKLLIQFQNNGVVDDSQLPKDRFSAERLKGVDSTLKIQPAKLEDSAVYLCASSMGMGASADTQYFGPGTRLTVL.

The rearrangement uses TRBV5-1 and TRBJ2-1; TRBD2 aligns across 12 bases. CDR3 size: 14 residues. Losses at the gene ends were 4 bases for V and 9 bases for J; bases not matched to a gene: 5. The V gene's germline CDR1 is SGHRS and CDR2 YFSETQ. The CDR3 protein is CASSPGLAGVEQFF. CDR3 DNA: TGCGCCAGCAGCCCGGGACTAGCGGGTGTTGAGCAGTTCTTC.

V usage is TRBV18 and J usage is TRBJ1-1; D is ambiguous. Germline V gene lookup returns CDR1 KGHSH and CDR2 LQKENI. V was cut by 5 bases and J by 1 base, with 11 bases left in between. This CDR3 has 14 residues. CDR3: CASSITAANTEAFF. DNA of the CDR3: TGTGCCAGCTCAATCACGGCGGCGAACACTGAAGCTTTCTTT.

V gene TRBV6-1 combines with J gene TRBJ2-3, with TRBD2 identical over 9 bases. The CDR3 loop spans 19 amino acids. J lost 3 bases, V lost 2 bases, and 15 bases had no gene match. CDR1 MNHNS and CDR2 SASEGT come from the germline V gene. The CDR3 DNA reads as TGTGCCAGCAGTGAAAGGTCTGGCGGGAGGGCCGATCGTACAGATACGCAGTATTTT. Protein product: CASSERSGGRADRTDTQYF.

V and J are TRBV9 and TRBJ2-3; TRBD2 matches at 13 bases. The length of the CDR3 is 18 residues. In germline, CDR1 is SGDLS, CDR2 YYNGEE. The V gene end was trimmed by 4 bases and the J gene end by 1 base; junction bases not matched to a gene: 9. This CDR3 is CASSRTSGGGSGTDTQYF. CDR3 in DNA: TGTGCCAGCAGCCGTACTAGCGGGGGGGGATCGGGCACAGATACGCAGTATTTT.